A single sample is the source of the 27 T cell receptor beta chains below, sequenced in a study of Ad26.COV2.S vaccination and SARS-CoV-2 variants. Data came from immunoSEQ multiplex PCR; TCRdb stores just in-frame clones and leaves some out. The table includes roughly 450,000 clones, approximately 92% detected once. The treatment here: about 20 received Ad26.COV2.S at low or high dose, single or two shots; about 5 received placebo; per-sample allocation not given. It was on day 63 after the first vaccine or placebo injection that samples were taken. The material was peripheral blood, obtained in a trial of Ad26.COV2.S vaccine versus placebo. These receptors came from a person aged 18-65 years who received the Ad26.COV2.S COVID-19 vaccine or a placebo.

This clone showed up just once. The chain uses TRBV18 and TRBJ2-5; 7 nucleotides line up with TRBD1. This CDR3 spans 12 amino acids. The trim removed 5 bases at V and 3 bases at J, leaving 0 bases unmatched. Germline V CDR1 and CDR2: KGHSH, LQKENI. The CDR3 nucleotides read TGTGCCAGCTCAGACAGGGAAGAGACCCAGTACTTC. This translates into CASSDREETQYF.

This clone has just one count. The chain carries TRBV7-8 and TRBJ2-1; possible D gene TRBD1, 5 bases. The CDR3 totals 15 residues. The V end lost 7 bases, the J end lost 7 bases, and 20 bases lay between the germline ends. The germline V gene has CDR1 SGHVS and CDR2 FQNEAQ. The CDR3, as DNA: TGTGCCAGCAACCTCCTTACTCAGACAGATAATGAGCAGTTCTTC. Translating gives CASNLLTQTDNEQFF.

V usage is TRBV19 and J usage is TRBJ2-1, with 13 bases lining up with TRBD2. Germline V gene data show CDR1 as LNHDA and CDR2 as SQIVND (reference sequence). Trimming took 5 bases from V and 2 from J; bases not matched to a gene: 9. The CDR3 totals 18 residues. CDR3 nucleotides: TGTGCCAGTAGTCCCCGGGGACTAGCGGGGTCCGCCTACAATGAGCAGTTCTTC. Protein: CASSPRGLAGSAYNEQFF.

V and J are TRBV7-6 and TRBJ2-2, with D unclear. Germline assignment: CDR1 SGHVS and CDR2 FNYEAQ. V was pared by 3 bases and J by 3 bases, with 11 bases between. The CDR3 contains 15 residues. The DNA of the CDR3 is TGTGCCAGCAGCTTCGGCGACACGGACACCGGGGAGCTGTTTTTT. It translates to CASSFGDTDTGELFF.

The V and J genes are TRBV25-1 and TRBJ2-1, with D unresolved. Trimming took 6 bases from V and 2 from J, leaving 14 bases between them. Germline V gene lookup returns CDR1 MGHDK and CDR2 SYGVNS. The CDR3 is 15 residues long. The CDR3 nucleotides read TGTGCCAGCAGCATAAGCTTAGGGCCCTACAATGAGCAGTTCTTC. It codes for CASSISLGPYNEQFF. Full variable domain (rest looked up from reference TRBV25-1 and TRBJ2-1): EADIYQTPRYLVIGTGKKITLECSQTMGHDKMYWYQQDPGMELHLIHYSYGVNSTEKGDLSSESTVSRIRTEHFPLTLESARPSHTSQYLCASSISLGPYNEQFFGPGTRLTVL.

The rearrangement uses TRBV7-2 and TRBJ1-3; D might be TRBD1 (6 bases). The V and J ends lost 6 bases and 0 bases respectively, with 18 bases between them. Germline V gene sequence: CDR1 SGHTA, CDR2 FQGNSA. This CDR3 has 17 residues. CDR3 nucleotide sequence: TGTGCCAGCAGAGCCCCGGGGGGCATGAGCTCTGGAAACACCATATATTTT. Its protein product is CASRAPGGMSSGNTIYF. Filled out from reference TRBV7-2 and TRBJ1-3, the complete variable domain reads GAGVSQSPSNKVTEKGKDVELRCDPISGHTALYWYRQSLGQGLEFLIYFQGNSAPDKSGLPSDRFSAERTGGSVSTLTIQRTQQEDSAVYLCASRAPGGMSSGNTIYFGEGSWLTVV.

V is TRBV3-1 (or the pseudogene TRBV3-2) and J is TRBJ2-3; D remains ambiguous. CDR3 length: 14 residues. The germline V and J ends were trimmed by 4 bases and 2 bases, with 10 bases remaining between them. Per germline, CDR1 LGHDT and CDR2 YNNKEL (reference sequence). CDR3 nucleotides: TGTGCCAGCAGCCCGTGGACCCCCACAGATACGCAGTATTTT. Its translation: CASSPWTPTDTQYF.

The V and J genes are TRBV24-1 and TRBJ2-1; tentatively, D is TRBD2 (6 bases). CDR1 and CDR2 (germline): KGHDR, SFDVKD. Trimming removed 6 bases at V and 7 bases at J, with 12 bases between. The CDR3 loop spans 13 amino acids. The CDR3 loop is CATSPVGRNEQFF. Here the CDR3 DNA reads TGTGCCACCAGTCCGGTGGGGAGGAATGAGCAGTTCTTC.

The V and J genes are TRBV27 and TRBJ1-2; D is unclear. V was shortened by 2 bases and J by 0 bases, with 10 bases between the two germline ends. Germline V gives CDR1 MNHEY, CDR2 SMNVEV (reference sequence). CDR3 length equals 15 residues. This CDR3 is CASSLGPGPNYGYTF. The CDR3 coding sequence is TGTGCCAGCAGTTTAGGTCCAGGACCTAACTATGGCTACACCTTC.

The chain joins TRBV30 to TRBJ1-5; weak D call: TRBD1 (5 bases). This CDR3 has 13 amino acids. From germline, CDR1 is GTSNPN and CDR2 SVGIG (reference sequence). The V and J ends lost 3 bases and 4 bases respectively, with 10 bases between them. Here the CDR3 DNA reads TGTGCCTGGAGCGCTGGGGGGAATCAGCCCCAGCATTTT. Its protein is CAWSAGGNQPQHF.

The rearrangement uses TRBV29-1 and TRBJ2-1, with TRBD1 as a possible D gene (5 bases). The CDR3 runs to 15 residues. The germline gives CDR1 SQVTM, CDR2 ANQGSEA. Between the trimmed V and J ends, which lost 0 bases and 2 bases, there was a span of 11 bases. The CDR3 sequence: CSVEEEDKAYNEQFF. CDR3 bases: TGCAGCGTTGAAGAAGAGGACAAGGCCTACAATGAGCAGTTCTTC.

This sequence joins TRBV5-4 and TRBJ2-1; 9 nucleotides match TRBD2. CDR1 and CDR2 from the germline V gene are SGHNT and YYREEE (reference sequence). This CDR3 contains 15 residues. Trimming at V came to 0 bases and at J to 10 bases, leaving 8 bases not matched to a gene. As DNA, the CDR3 is TGTGCCAGCAGCTTGGACGTAGCGGGAGTCCGCGAGCAGTTCTTC. Residues: CASSLDVAGVREQFF. Drawing the rest from reference TRBV5-4 and TRBJ2-1, the complete variable domain is ETGVTQSPTHLIKTRGQQVTLRCSSQSGHNTVSWYQQALGQGPQFIFQYYREEENGRGNFPPRFSGLQFPNYSSELNVNALELDDSALYLCASSLDVAGVREQFFGPGTRLTVL.

This rearrangement joins TRBV29-1 to TRBJ2-1; 14 nucleotides match TRBD2. J gave up 6 bases and V 1 base, and 8 bases lay outside the gene matches. The CDR3 is made up of 17 amino acids. Germline V gene data show CDR1 as SQVTM and CDR2 as ANQGSEA. The CDR3 DNA reads as TGCAGCGTTGAAGGGGTTGGGACTAGCGGGAGTAGCAATGAGCAGTTCTTC. Amino acid sequence: CSVEGVGTSGSSNEQFF.

The count of this clone is one. The chain couples TRBV5-1 to TRBJ2-7; 12 bases fit TRBD2. This CDR3 contains 15 residues. The germline CDR1 and CDR2 sequences are SGHRS and YFSETQ. Trimming took 5 bases from V and 0 from J; bases not matched to a gene: 3. CDR3 loop: CASRVTSGSSYEQYF. CDR3 in DNA: TGCGCCAGCAGAGTGACTAGCGGGAGCTCCTACGAGCAGTACTTC.

This clone has just one count. The junction departs from the called germline gene at one end, perhaps through a read error. This chain links TRBV6-2 or TRBV6-3 with TRBJ2-1; D is unresolved. The CDR3 has 21 amino acids. Per the germline V gene, CDR1 is MNHEY and CDR2 is SVGEGT. CDR3 sequence reads: CVSSYPAEFTSRRKTSDEQFF. CDR3 coding DNA: TGTGTCAGCAGTTACCCCGCGGAGTTTACGAGCCGCCGCAAGACCTCGGATGAGCAGTTCTTC.

This chain connects TRBV5-8 to TRBJ1-2; 9 bases are a match to TRBD1. V was clipped by 4 bases and J by 4 bases; unmatched bases: 11. This CDR3 is built from 16 residues. Looked up from germline, CDR1 is SGHTS and CDR2 is YDEGEE. The CDR3 DNA reads as TGTGCCAGCAGCCCCTCTAACAGGGGGCGTCGCTATGGCTACACCTTC. This gives the protein CASSPSNRGRRYGYTF.

The chain is built from TRBV18 and TRBJ2-7; TRBD2 is a possible D gene (6 bases). This CDR3 has 14 amino acids. Germline loops: CDR1 KGHSH, CDR2 LQKENI. Trimming shortened V by 0 bases and J by 6 bases, and 12 bases separated the two germline ends. The CDR3 region is CASSPPSGTLEQYF. CDR3 DNA sequence: TGTGCCAGCTCACCACCGTCAGGGACTCTCGAGCAGTACTTC. Filled out from reference TRBV18 and TRBJ2-7, the complete variable domain reads NAGVMQNPRHLVRRRGQEARLRCSPMKGHSHVYWYRQLPEEGLKFMVYLQKENIIDESGMPKERFSAEFPKEGPSILRIQQVVRGDSAAYFCASSPPSGTLEQYFGPGTRLTVT.

This clone was recorded a few times. V usage is TRBV7-9 and J usage is TRBJ2-2; 13 bases agree with TRBD2. CDR1 is SEHNR, CDR2 FQNEAQ, per germline (reference sequence). The CDR3 has 19 amino acids. The ends lost 2 bases at V and 4 bases at J; junction bases unmatched: 10. DNA for the CDR3: TGTGCCAGCAGCTTATTCGGGACTAGCGGGGCCTGGGGCACCGGGGAGCTGTTTTTT. Translation: CASSLFGTSGAWGTGELFF.

This clone occurred once. The V call is TRBV7-8, the J call TRBJ1-6; D is uncertain. Germline CDR1 SGHVS, CDR2 FQNEAQ. This CDR3 contains 12 residues. Trimming removed 4 bases at V and 18 bases at J, with 16 bases between. CDR3 nucleotide sequence: TGTGCCAGCAGCTCCGAGGGAGGTCTACACCACTTT. Translated, it gives CASSSEGGLHHF. Full variable domain (rest looked up from reference TRBV7-8 and TRBJ1-6): GAGVSQSPRYKVAKRGQDVALRCDPISGHVSLFWYQQALGQGPEFLTYFQNEAQLDKSGLPSDRFFAERPEGSVSTLKIQRTQQEDSAVYLCASSSEGGLHHFGNGTRLTVT.

CDR3 region: CASSLLPNYEQYF. The CDR3 region has the DNA TGTGCCAGCAGTTTACTTCCGAACTACGAGCAGTACTTC. The gene calls are TRBV12-3 or TRBV12-4 and TRBJ2-7; D is undetermined. The V end lost 2 bases, the J end lost 3 bases, and 8 bases lay between the germline ends. This CDR3 has 13 amino acids.

The V gene is TRBV5-1, the J gene TRBJ1-1, with 8 bases aligning to TRBD1. The V and J ends lost 0 bases and 5 bases, in that order; junction bases with no gene match: 9. The CDR3 is 16 residues long. CDR1 and CDR2 (germline): SGHRS, YFSETQ. The CDR3 loop reads CASSLEAWQGATEAFF. Written as DNA, the CDR3 is TGCGCCAGCAGCTTGGAAGCTTGGCAGGGGGCAACTGAAGCTTTCTTT.

The CDR3 coding sequence is TGTGCCAGCCTGGGACAGGGGGCGAGGGGCTATGGCTACACCTTC. It is translated as CASLGQGARGYGYTF. V and J are TRBV5-6 and TRBJ1-2; 12 nucleotides align to TRBD1. Germline V gene data show CDR1 as SGHDT and CDR2 as YYEEEE. The CDR3 length is 15 residues. The V segment lost 7 bases and the J segment 4 bases; nucleotides outside the gene matches: 8.

This chain uses TRBV4-2 with TRBJ1-4; perhaps TRBD1 as D (5 bases). Germline V CDR1 and CDR2: LGHNA, YNFKEQ. This CDR3 spans 15 amino acids. The germline V and J ends were trimmed by 0 bases and 2 bases, with 7 bases remaining between them. CDR3 region: CASSQDQGTNEKLFF. DNA for the CDR3: TGTGCCAGCAGCCAAGATCAGGGTACTAATGAAAAACTGTTTTTT.

The CDR3 DNA reads as TGTGCCAGCAGTGAAATCCGGACAGGCCAGGAAAAACTGTTTTTT. Residues: CASSEIRTGQEKLFF. This chain joins TRBV2 and TRBJ1-4, with 7 bases matching TRBD1. The V segment lost 2 bases and the J segment 8 bases; nucleotides outside the gene matches: 8. Germline V gene lookup returns CDR1 SNHLY and CDR2 FYNNEI. The CDR3 runs to 15 residues.

The chain combines TRBV6-5 with TRBJ2-3, with TRBD1 matching 7 bases. After removal of 2 bases from V and 1 base from J, the junction contained 0 bases not matched to a gene. This CDR3 region has 14 residues. The germline CDR1 and CDR2 sequences are MNHEY and SVGAGI. This CDR3 reads CASSYGTGTDTQYF. DNA for the CDR3: TGTGCCAGCAGTTACGGGACAGGCACAGATACGCAGTATTTT.

The chain employs TRBV7-9 and TRBJ1-4; weak D call: TRBD1 (5 bases). Trimming removed 5 bases at V and 0 bases at J, with 13 bases between. CDR1 and CDR2 from the germline V gene are SEHNR and FQNEAQ (reference sequence). CDR3 length: 16 amino acids. For the CDR3, the DNA is TGTGCCAGCAGCCCGGGGACGGCCGCAACTAATGAAAAACTGTTTTTT. This translates into CASSPGTAATNEKLFF.

Turning to this clone: This sample also contains other DNA sequences that code for the same CDR3. The chain uses TRBV28 and TRBJ2-1; 10 positions match TRBD2. The germline gives CDR1 MDHEN, CDR2 SYDVKM. V dropped 2 bases and J dropped 7; count of bases not matched to a gene: 5. There are 15 residues in the CDR3. The CDR3 loop reads CASSLLAGVGNEQFF. The CDR3, as DNA: TGTGCCAGCAGTTTACTAGCGGGAGTTGGTAATGAGCAGTTCTTC. Full variable domain (missing parts from reference TRBV28 and TRBJ2-1): DVKVTQSSRYLVKRTGEKVFLECVQDMDHENMFWYRQDPGLGLRLIYFSYDVKMKEKGDIPEGYSVSREKKERFSLILESASTNQTSMYLCASSLLAGVGNEQFFGPGTRLTVL.